A selection of T cell receptor beta chains follows, all from one sample in a study of T-cell reconstitution after alpha-beta-depleted transplantation in children. TCRdb fed the PCR reads into MiXCR, producing one record per CDR3 protein. This sample has about 420,000 distinct CDR3 sequences, with around 15% found just once. This sample comprised PBMCs, mostly from graft donor cells, obtained 360 days after TCRalphabeta/CD19-depleted stem cell transplant. The source is a boy in the first two years of life who had a stem cell transplant for Wiskott-Aldrich syndrome, so the T cells may come from the graft donor. Both conserved end residues are part of each CDR3. D genes are given only for firm matches. The listing skips clone size in some rows; elsewhere it reads once, few, many or a size class.

cdr3_length j_call d_call v_call clone_size cdr3_nt cdr3_aa
18 TRBJ2-5 TRBD2 TRBV11-2 - TGTGCCAGCAGCTTAGTCCCGCGGGAGAAACGCCCCAAGGAGACCCAGTACTTC CASSLVPREKRPKETQYF
12 TRBJ1-2 - TRBV5-1 - TGCGCCAGCAGCTTGTCGGGAGATGGCTACACCTTC CASSLSGDGYTF
17 TRBJ2-2 TRBD2 TRBV7-9 - TGTGCCAGCAGCCGGACTAGCGGAAATATGGTCACCGGGGAGCTGTTTTTT CASSRTSGNMVTGELFF
16 TRBJ2-5 TRBD2 TRBV29-1 once TGCAGCGTTAGGTTTGGCGGGGGGGCGGTTGTGGAGACCCAGTACTTC CSVRFGGGAVVETQYF
14 TRBJ2-7 - TRBV6-2/TRBV6-3 - TGTGCCAGCAGTTATTATGTTCTCTCCTACGAGCAGTACTTC CASSYYVLSYEQYF
11 TRBJ2-7 - TRBV28 many TGTGCCAGCAGTTCCGTCTACGAGCAGTACTTC CASSSVYEQYF
16 TRBJ1-5 - TRBV7-8 few TGTGCCAGCAGCGGAGGGCGTCTGAGGACCTATCAGCCCCAGCATTTT CASSGGRLRTYQPQHF
14 TRBJ2-2 - TRBV2 few TGTGCCAGCAGGAGCAGGGGAGTCACCGGGGAGCTGTTTTTT CASRSRGVTGELFF
16 TRBJ2-1 TRBD2 TRBV7-8 few TGTGCCAGCAGCCCTCTAGCGGGAGGTGCCCACAATGAGCAGTTCTTC CASSPLAGGAHNEQFF
16 TRBJ2-7 TRBD1 TRBV12-3/TRBV12-4 few TGTGCCAGCAGTCTTAGGTCGGGACAGGGGGCTAACGAGCAGTACTTC CASSLRSGQGANEQYF
13 TRBJ2-7 - TRBV12-3/TRBV12-4 many TGTGCCAGCTCAGTCAGGGCAGGCTACGAGCAGTACTTC CASSVRAGYEQYF